This T cell receptor (beta chain) came from a study of molecular identifiers for immune sequencing clone quantification. Whole-study context: In replicates, RNA from roughly 21,000 or 96,000 naive CD8 cells was divided five ways and four parts were sequenced.

As previously described, bulk TCR libraries were made using listed TCR primers. TCRdb re-called the PCR reads through MiXCR, storing one row per CDR3 protein. The profile shows more than 300,000 distinct CDR3 sequences, about a fifth of them singletons. A CD8+CD4-CCR7+CD45RA+ phenotype served as the sorting definition for naive CD8 T cells. Study-wide points: Effector cells had over 98% of their molecules in clones above 20 RNA copies, while naive cells had under 1%.

This clonotype occurred many times. Its antigen is unidentified. The specimen was naive CD8+ T cells from blood, with Jurkat cell RNA spiked in. Subset meaning: FACS-sorted CD8+CD4-CCR7+CD45RA+ naive T cells. The sequence was obtained from a human donor in good health. Some libraries in this study had Jurkat cell RNA spiked in.

The CDR3 DNA follows: TGTGCCAGCAGCTCCACCGGGACGGGATCCTACGAGCAGTACTTC. Translation gives CASSSTGTGSYEQYF. The chain joins TRBV7-6 to TRBJ2-7, with D perhaps being TRBD1 or TRBD2 (5 bases each). The CDR3 length is 15 residues. CDR1 and CDR2 from the germline V gene are SGHVS and FNYEAQ. The V end was cut by 4 bases, the J end by 1 base, with 14 bases between.